Below, 30 T cell receptor beta chains from the same sample are listed, as sequenced in a study of shared clonotypes between healthy human individuals. The protocol was immunoSEQ multiplex PCR, while the TCRdb copy is restricted to in-frame clones and leaves out a portion. In the table there are 470,000 or so clones, over 70% of which are singletons. The sequencing sample was made of PBMCs. Receptors originate from a woman between 40 and 50 years old in good health. Some clones in this sample may be carry-over from other donors' samples.

This chain uses TRBV5-1 with TRBJ2-7; D is perhaps TRBD1 (5 bases). In germline, CDR1 is SGHRS, CDR2 YFSETQ. The CDR3 loop spans 15 amino acids. Trimming shortened V by 0 bases and J by 2 bases, and 12 bases separated the two germline ends. The CDR3 sequence: CASSLEGLVTYEQYF. The CDR3 DNA reads as TGCGCCAGCAGCTTGGAGGGGTTGGTTACCTACGAGCAGTACTTC.

This clone was counted a few times. The chain carries TRBV28 and TRBJ2-2, with D tentatively TRBD2 (6 bases). The CDR3 is made up of 13 amino acids. With 11 bases removed from V and 4 bases from J, the gap between germline ends came to 14 bases. Germline V gives CDR1 MDHEN, CDR2 SYDVKM. CDR3 sequence (DNA): TGTGCCGGGGCGGGAAGGAGCACCGGGGAGCTGTTTTTT. This sequence encodes CAGAGRSTGELFF.

This chain links TRBV6-5 with TRBJ2-1; D not certain. This CDR3 region has 15 residues. Germline loops: CDR1 MNHEY, CDR2 SVGAGI. Trimming removed 4 bases at V and 8 bases at J, with 18 bases between. The chain's CDR3 is CASSLAGPITDEQFF. CDR3 coding DNA: TGTGCCAGCAGTTTAGCCGGACCTATCACTGATGAGCAGTTCTTC.

A few counts support this clone. The V and J genes are TRBV9 and TRBJ2-1; D gene ambiguous. This CDR3 spans 14 amino acids. Trimming removed 0 bases at V and 4 bases at J, with 8 bases between. Germline V gene data show CDR1 as SGDLS and CDR2 as YYNGEE. The CDR3 loop reads CASSVEGAYNEQFF. CDR3 nucleotides: TGTGCCAGCAGCGTAGAAGGCGCATACAATGAGCAGTTCTTC. Together with reference TRBV9 and TRBJ2-1, the CDR3 gives the full variable domain: DSGVTQTPKHLITATGQRVTLRCSPRSGDLSVYWYQQSLDQGLQFLIQYYNGEERAKGNILERFSAQQFPDLHSELNLSSLELGDSALYFCASSVEGAYNEQFFGPGTRLTVL.

The gene calls are TRBV28 and TRBJ1-5; D is unresolved. Trimming stripped 2 bases from V and 0 bases from J, with 14 bases between. The CDR3 covers 17 residues. The germline V gene encodes CDR1 MDHEN and CDR2 SYDVKM. CDR3 in amino acids: CASSLHRNPYSNQPQHF. The CDR3 nucleotides are TGTGCCAGCAGTTTACATAGGAACCCATATAGCAATCAGCCCCAGCATTTT.

The V gene is TRBV7-9, the J gene TRBJ2-2; the D gene is possibly TRBD2 (5 bases). Trimming left V 5 bases short and J 4 bases short, with 14 bases between. This CDR3 comprises 15 residues. Germline CDR1 and CDR2: SEHNR and FQNEAQ (reference sequence). The DNA for the CDR3 is TGTGCCAGCAGCCGATATGTGGCGGGCACCGGGGAGCTGTTTTTT. Protein: CASSRYVAGTGELFF.

V gene TRBV19 combines with J gene TRBJ2-3, with TRBD1 as a possible D gene (5 bases). This CDR3 has 15 amino acids. V lost 3 bases, J lost 2 bases, and 12 bases lay in between. Germline lookup yields CDR1 LNHDA and CDR2 SQIVND (reference sequence). The CDR3 loop reads CASSMGPANTDTQYF. In DNA, the CDR3 is TGTGCCAGTAGTATGGGGCCAGCAAACACAGATACGCAGTATTTT.

V is TRBV28 and J is TRBJ1-4, with D perhaps TRBD1 (6 bases). Germline-derived CDR1 and CDR2 are MDHEN and SYDVKM. V was shortened by 1 base and J by 5 bases, with 17 bases between the two germline ends. CDR3 length: 17 residues. The CDR3 protein is CASSLSGHRALNEKLFF. The CDR3 coding sequence is TGTGCCAGCAGTTTATCAGGTCACAGGGCCTTAAATGAAAAACTGTTTTTT.

This chain uses TRBV30 with TRBJ2-5; 11 nucleotides line up with TRBD2. CDR3 length: 17 residues. The V gene's germline CDR1 is GTSNPN and CDR2 SVGIG (reference sequence). The V gene end was trimmed by 0 bases and the J gene end by 1 base; junction bases not matched to a gene: 7. DNA of the CDR3: TGTGCCTGGAGTGTCTTAGCGGGAGGGCCGGGCCAAGAGACCCAGTACTTC. As protein: CAWSVLAGGPGQETQYF.

Comments on this clone: It is likely a read error: a sequence one base away is far more abundant. Different DNA sequences within this sample yield the same CDR3. This chain connects TRBV7-2 to TRBJ1-2, with a weak D call TRBD1 (6 bases). This CDR3 has 13 amino acids. Germline lookup yields CDR1 SGHTA and CDR2 FQGNSA. The CDR3 DNA sequence: TGTGCCAGCAGCCCAGACAGGCGTAATGGATACACCTTC. It codes for CASSPDRRNGYTF.

The chain carries TRBV27 and TRBJ2-7, with 8 bases matching TRBD2. CDR1 is MNHEY, CDR2 SMNVEV, per germline (reference sequence). The length of the CDR3 is 15 residues. V gave up 6 bases and J gave up 4 bases; unmatched junction bases: 11. For the CDR3, the DNA is TGTGCCAGCAGACCTTCACGGGGCGGGAGGTACGAGCAGTACTTC. Translating gives CASRPSRGGRYEQYF.

The rearrangement joins TRBV6-1 to TRBJ2-7; D gene unclear. Germline CDR1 reads MNHNS; CDR2 reads SASEGT. V was trimmed by 6 bases and J by 6 bases, leaving 15 bases between them. The CDR3 consists of 13 residues. The CDR3 reads CASRSPPGREQYF. Here the CDR3 DNA reads TGTGCCAGCAGGTCTCCCCCGGGTCGCGAGCAGTACTTC.

Points on this clone: Given a far larger clone just one base away, this is likely a sequencing read error. This same CDR3 is encoded by further DNA sequences in the sample. The chain recombines TRBV11-2 with TRBJ1-5; D call uncertain. The CDR3 loop spans 15 amino acids. Germline V gives CDR1 SGHAT, CDR2 FQNNGV. V was cut by 6 bases and J by 4 bases, with 16 bases left in between. Here the CDR3 DNA reads TGTGCCAGCAGTAACGGGCCACCGGGTAATCAGCCCCAGCATTTT. This sequence encodes CASSNGPPGNQPQHF. Together with reference TRBV11-2 and TRBJ1-5, the CDR3 gives the full variable domain: EAGVAQSPRYKIIEKRQSVAFWCNPISGHATLYWYQQILGQGPKLLIQFQNNGVVDDSQLPKDRFSAERLKGVDSTLKIQPAKLEDSAVYLCASSNGPPGNQPQHFGDGTRLSIL.

This clone has at least ten counts. The chain carries TRBV6-1 and TRBJ1-4; D remains unclear. CDR1 is MNHNS and CDR2 is SASEGT in the germline V gene. The CDR3 extends over 18 amino acids. Trimming left V 2 bases short and J 2 bases short, with 18 bases between. As DNA, the CDR3 is TGTGCCAGCAGTGAAATCCTACCCCTCGGACGGACTAATGAAAAACTGTTTTTT. It yields the protein CASSEILPLGRTNEKLFF.

V and J are TRBV9 and TRBJ2-5; D gene uncertain. The J call may be in error: the DNA end matches TRBJ2-7 better. The germline CDR1 and CDR2 sequences are SGDLS and YYNGEE. The CDR3 length is 14 residues. As DNA, the CDR3 is TGTGCCAGCAGCGGAACAGTGCATGGCTACGAGCAGTACTTC. Its translation is CASSGTVHGYEQYF.

In DNA form, the CDR3 reads TGTGCCTGGAGTGCCCACCTAGGGGCAGAAGAGACCCAGTACTTC. Translation gives CAWSAHLGAEETQYF. V gene TRBV30 combines with J gene TRBJ2-5; tentatively, D is TRBD1 (5 bases). V lost 1 base and J 3 bases, leaving 15 bases between the germline ends. This CDR3 spans 15 amino acids. The V gene's germline CDR1 is GTSNPN and CDR2 SVGIG (reference sequence).

Turning to this clone: A far larger clone is one nucleotide away, so this likely arose from a read error. This rearrangement joins TRBV4-3 to TRBJ2-3; 8 bases match TRBD1. The CDR3 has 15 residues. The germline V gene has CDR1 LGHNA and CDR2 YSLEER. The CDR3 reads CASGQDRTGPDTQYF. The CDR3 DNA is TGCGCCAGCGGCCAAGATAGGACAGGGCCAGATACGCAGTATTTT.

The genes are TRBV6-1 and TRBJ2-7; 13 nucleotides align to TRBD2. V shed 2 bases, J shed 6 bases, and the junction held 16 bases outside the gene matches. Per the germline V gene, CDR1 is MNHNS and CDR2 is SASEGT. This CDR3 region has 19 residues. The CDR3 loop is CASSEKTPLLAGGPIEQYF. The CDR3 DNA reads as TGTGCCAGCAGTGAAAAAACCCCTCTACTAGCGGGAGGGCCGATCGAGCAGTACTTC.

In DNA, the CDR3 is TGTGCCAGCAGCCCATCCGGGGCCAAGTTCTATGGCTACACCTTC. Translating gives CASSPSGAKFYGYTF. V usage is TRBV4-2 and J usage is TRBJ1-2; perhaps TRBD1 as D (5 bases). Germline CDR1 is LGHNA and CDR2 is YNFKEQ. V dropped 4 bases and J dropped 4 bases, with 16 bases sitting between them. The CDR3 has 15 residues.

On this clone: A much larger clone lies a single base off, so this may be a read error. This sample includes further DNA sequences coding for the same CDR3. This chain uses TRBV28 with TRBJ2-3; D remains unclear. CDR1 and CDR2 from the germline V gene are MDHEN and SYDVKM. This CDR3 region has 18 residues. Deletions cut 5 bases from V and 0 bases from J, with 21 bases between. CDR3 sequence reads: CASSPPPRAHSSTDTQYF. The CDR3 DNA is TGTGCCAGCAGTCCACCTCCCCGGGCTCATTCAAGCACAGATACGCAGTATTTT.

This clone was counted a single time. The chain joins TRBV6-6 to TRBJ2-2; TRBD1 matches at 10 bases. Germline trimming cut 2 bases from V and 8 bases from J; bases unmatched to any gene: 8. Germline loops: CDR1 MNHNY, CDR2 SVGAGI (reference sequence). The CDR3 totals 16 residues. The CDR3 is CASSYPLTGGPGELFF. The CDR3 DNA follows: TGTGCCAGCAGTTACCCCCTGACAGGGGGCCCGGGGGAGCTGTTTTTT.

This clone appeared a single time. Only one base separates this from a far larger clonotype, so it likely reflects a read error. This sequence joins TRBV15 and TRBJ1-4, with D uncertain. V lost 5 bases and J 8 bases, leaving 18 bases between the germline ends. CDR1 is LNHNV, CDR2 YYDKDF, per germline (reference sequence). The CDR3 loop spans 15 amino acids. The DNA of the CDR3 is TGTGCCACCAGCGCCAATTTAGGGCAGATGGAAAAACTGTTTTTT. It yields the protein CATSANLGQMEKLFF.

The chain has TRBV2 and TRBJ2-7; D is tentatively TRBD1 or TRBD2 (5 bases each). V lost 11 bases and J 6 bases, leaving 20 bases between the germline ends. The CDR3 runs to 13 residues. Germline assignment: CDR1 SNHLY and CDR2 FYNNEI. The DNA for the CDR3 is TGTGCCTCCGCTCGGGGACGCCAAATCGAGCAGTACTTC. This translates into CASARGRQIEQYF.

The gene calls are TRBV28 and TRBJ1-5; weak D call: TRBD1 (5 bases). V was clipped by 6 bases and J by 4 bases, with 19 bases between them. Germline CDR1 is MDHEN and CDR2 is SYDVKM. The CDR3 spans 16 residues. The CDR3 nucleotides read TGTGCCAGCAGCCGAACCCAGGGAGTTGGGAATCAGCCCCAGCATTTT. This codes for CASSRTQGVGNQPQHF.

In this sample, this clone turned up once. The sample contains more than one DNA sequence encoding this CDR3. The rearrangement links TRBV18 to TRBJ2-1; D possibly corresponds to TRBD2 (5 bases). The CDR3 covers 15 residues. V was cut by 3 bases and J by 0 bases, with 9 bases left in between. The germline V gene has CDR1 KGHSH and CDR2 LQKENI. CDR3 DNA: TGTGCCAGCTCACCCCCCAGCGGCTCCTACAATGAGCAGTTCTTC. Protein product: CASSPPSGSYNEQFF.

The CDR3 region has the DNA TGTGCCAGCAGCCTTTCGTCGGGGTCTGGGGCCAACGTCCTGACTTTC. Protein: CASSLSSGSGANVLTF. The V and J genes are TRBV4-2 and TRBJ2-6, with a weak D call TRBD2 (5 bases). CDR1 and CDR2 (germline): LGHNA, YNFKEQ. This CDR3 has 16 residues. V gave up 4 bases and J gave up 1 base, with 11 bases separating them.

Worth noting for this clone: A far larger clone is off by one base, so a read error is likely. Other DNA sequences from this sample encode an identical CDR3 as well. The chain is built from TRBV28 and TRBJ2-7; D is undetermined. The CDR3 covers 12 residues. CDR1 and CDR2 (germline): MDHEN, SYDVKM. CDR3 coding DNA: TGTGCTAGCACCCTAAACACCTACGAGCAGTACTTC. It yields the protein CASTLNTYEQYF.

This clone was seen a single time. The chain combines TRBV5-1 with TRBJ2-3; D gene unclear. Between the trimmed V and J ends, which lost 4 bases and 1 base, there was a span of 13 bases. The CDR3 is 15 residues long. The germline gives CDR1 SGHRS, CDR2 YFSETQ. The CDR3 region has the DNA TGCGCCAGCAGCCTGGTTCCGCCCCGCACAGATACGCAGTATTTT. Protein sequence: CASSLVPPRTDTQYF. The complete variable domain, with remaining parts taken from reference TRBV5-1 and TRBJ2-3, reads KAGVTQTPRYLIKTRGQQVTLSCSPISGHRSVSWYQQTPGQGLQFLFEYFSETQRNKGNFPGRFSGRQFSNSRSEMNVSTLELGDSALYLCASSLVPPRTDTQYFGPGTRLTVL.

The chain has TRBV29-1 and TRBJ2-3, with 10 bases lining up with TRBD1. The germline V gene has CDR1 SQVTM and CDR2 ANQGSEA. The CDR3 is 15 amino acids. With V trimmed by 5 bases and J by 1 base, 6 bases remained unmatched. The CDR3 reads CSVNDRGRRTDTQYF. As DNA, the CDR3 is TGCAGCGTTAACGACAGGGGGCGCCGCACAGATACGCAGTATTTT.

Only a few counts were recorded for this clone. The V call is TRBV30, the J call TRBJ1-1; maybe TRBD1 (5 bases). Germline-derived CDR1 and CDR2 are GTSNPN and SVGIG (reference sequence). V lost 0 bases and J lost 4, with 12 bases in between. CDR3 size: 14 residues. As DNA, the CDR3 is TGTGCCTGGAGTGTGGGGGTGTCGGTCACTGAAGCTTTCTTT. Translating it yields CAWSVGVSVTEAFF.